This T cell receptor (beta chain) was identified in a study of Ad26.COV2.S vaccination and SARS-CoV-2 variants. General observations from the study: Researchers cautioned that TCR breadth and depth analyses may have underestimated total T cell responses. Whether participants received vaccine or placebo, their non-spike TCR breadth was similar.

Treatment denoted: roughly 19 received Ad26.COV2.S at low or high dose, single or two shots; roughly five received placebo; per-sample allocation not given. Samples analyzed were those drawn on day 63 after the first vaccine or placebo injection. The CDR3 loop spans 12 amino acids. Per germline, CDR1 GTSNPN and CDR2 SVGIG (reference sequence). The V end was cut by 1 base, the J end by 8 bases, with 11 bases between. Produced via immunoSEQ multiplex PCR; TCRdb's table is partial and in-frame only. The data show roughly 380,000 clones, 85% to 90% seen once. In the case of this clone: The target antigen is unknown.

Sequenced material: peripheral blood, taken in a trial of Ad26.COV2.S vaccine versus placebo. The chain recombines TRBV30 with TRBJ1-1, with D unclear. This clonotype was obtained from a person between 18 and 65 years old who received the Ad26.COV2.S COVID-19 vaccine or a placebo. This CDR3 is CAWSEAPWEAFF. The CDR3 coding sequence is TGTGCCTGGAGTGAGGCGCCTTGGGAAGCTTTCTTT.